These T cell receptor beta chains were read from a single sample in a study of molecular identifiers for immune sequencing clone quantification. TCRdb itself ran the PCR reads through MiXCR, one entry per CDR3 protein. The sample has about 40,000 distinct CDR3 sequences; 24% are singletons. What was sequenced was naive CD8+ T cells from blood, with Jurkat cell RNA spiked in. All receptors come from a human donor in good health. Some libraries in this study had Jurkat cell RNA spiked in. CDR3s include the opening cysteine and the closing phenylalanine or tryptophan. A D gene is named only where the DNA matches it firmly. Where a row states a size, it is once, few, many or the class of an expanded clone; other rows omit it.

TRBJ1-6,many,TRBV7-9,TRBD1,CASSTTGTGGSPLHF,TGTGCCAGCAGCACCACCGGGACAGGGGGTTCACCCCTCCACTTT
TRBJ2-7,few,TRBV6-5,-,CASSYTAMGDEQYF,TGTGCCAGCAGTTACACAGCCATGGGCGACGAGCAGTACTTC
TRBJ2-3,many,TRBV11-2,-,CASSFEPPGASTDTQYF,TGTGCCAGCAGCTTCGAACCGCCGGGGGCTAGCACAGATACGCAGTATTTT
TRBJ2-3,many,TRBV28,-,CASSILDTQYF,-
TRBJ2-5,-,TRBV11-2,-,CASSLSVYSETQYF,TGTGCCAGCAGCCTTTCAGTTTATTCGGAGACCCAGTACTTC
TRBJ2-1,many,TRBV11-2,TRBD2,CASSYTSGGPNEQFF,TGTGCCAGCAGCTACACTAGCGGGGGACCCAATGAGCAGTTCTTC
TRBJ1-1,many,TRBV6-5,TRBD1,CASSYGTANTEAFF,TGTGCCAGCAGTTATGGGACAGCGAACACTGAAGCTTTCTTT
TRBJ2-1,-,TRBV4-3,TRBD2,CASSQAGGAGDNEQFF,TGCGCCAGCAGCCAAGCAGGAGGAGCGGGAGATAATGAGCAGTTCTTC
TRBJ2-7,few,TRBV2,-,CASSEGPSLIYEQYF,TGTGCCAGCAGTGAAGGCCCCAGCCTCATATACGAGCAGTACTTC
TRBJ2-7,many,TRBV27,TRBD1,CASAGQGTYEQYF,TGTGCCAGTGCGGGACAGGGGACCTACGAGCAGTACTTC
TRBJ1-1,-,TRBV11-2,-,CASRTGTSTEAFF,TGTGCCAGCAGAACCGGGACGTCCACTGAAGCTTTCTTT
TRBJ2-3,many,TRBV12-3/TRBV12-4,-,CASTPPDGTQYF,TGTGCCAGCACCCCCCCTGATGGTACGCAGTATTTT
TRBJ1-5,many,TRBV27,-,CASSWSHDQPQHF,TGTGCCAGCAGTTGGTCACATGATCAGCCCCAGCATTTT
TRBJ1-6,few,TRBV25-1,-,CASSETGFFNSPLHF,TGTGCCAGCAGCGAAACAGGGTTTTTCAATTCACCCCTCCACTTT
TRBJ2-3,many,TRBV30,TRBD2,CAWSLAGATDTQYF,TGTGCCTGGAGTCTAGCGGGGGCCACAGATACGCAGTATTTT
TRBJ2-3,many,TRBV19,TRBD2,CASSSSGFPDTQYF,TGTGCCAGTAGTAGTAGCGGGTTTCCAGATACGCAGTATTTT
TRBJ2-7,many,TRBV28,TRBD2,CASSLRTSGTYEQYF,TGTGCCAGCAGCCTTCGGACTAGCGGTACCTACGAGCAGTACTTC
TRBJ1-3,few,TRBV6-5,-,CASSSRTQGNTIYF,TGTGCCAGCAGTTCTCGGACGCAAGGAAACACCATATATTTT
TRBJ2-1,-,TRBV14,-,CASSQDFGLPGLEDNEQFF,TGTGCCAGCAGCCAAGATTTTGGGCTACCGGGACTTGAGGACAATGAGCAGTTCTTC
TRBJ2-3,medium-sized,TRBV5-1,-,CASSLVQAPSTDTQYF,TGCGCCAGCAGCTTGGTTCAGGCCCCTAGCACAGATACGCAGTATTTT
TRBJ2-1,many,TRBV19,TRBD2,CASSASSGLYNEQFF,TGTGCCAGTAGTGCCTCTAGCGGGCTTTACAATGAGCAGTTCTTC
TRBJ2-6,-,TRBV28,-,CASSFSGANVLTF,TGTGCCAGCAGTTTCTCTGGTGCCAACGTCCTGACTTTC
TRBJ2-2,many,TRBV7-6,-,CASSLDINTGELFF,TGTGCCAGCAGCTTAGACATAAACACCGGGGAGCTGTTTTTT
TRBJ2-5,few,TRBV11-1,-,CASSVGQPPQETQYF,TGTGCCAGCAGCGTCGGACAGCCACCCCAAGAGACCCAGTACTTC
TRBJ2-7,many,TRBV28,TRBD2,CASSFPLIAGEAYEQYF,TGTGCCAGCAGTTTTCCCCTAATAGCGGGGGAAGCCTACGAGCAGTACTTC
TRBJ1-3,many,TRBV7-8,-,CASSLEGGGGNTIYF,TGTGCCAGCAGCTTAGAAGGAGGGGGTGGAAACACCATATATTTT
TRBJ1-1,-,TRBV27,-,CASTPLVGAEAFF,TGTGCCAGCACCCCGCTGGTGGGGGCTGAAGCTTTCTTT
TRBJ2-5,-,TRBV6-5,-,CASSHAGGSPSETQYF,TGTGCCAGCAGTCACGCGGGCGGATCCCCCTCAGAGACCCAGTACTTC
TRBJ2-3,-,TRBV6-2/TRBV6-3,TRBD2,CASSDVTSGGSTDTQYF,TGTGCCAGCAGTGATGTGACTAGCGGGGGAAGCACAGATACGCAGTATTTT
TRBJ2-3,many,TRBV5-1,-,CASSPDSTDTQYF,TGCGCCAGCAGCCCCGACAGCACAGATACGCAGTATTTT
TRBJ2-5,many,TRBV5-4,TRBD1,CASRMTGGLKTQYF,TGTGCCAGCAGGATGACAGGGGGGTTGAAGACCCAGTACTTC
TRBJ2-5,many,TRBV12-3/TRBV12-4,-,CASRQGGETQYF,TGTGCCAGCAGGCAGGGTGGAGAGACCCAGTACTTC
TRBJ1-1,-,TRBV6-5,TRBD1,CASSLTGANTAAFF,TGTGCCAGCAGTCTCACAGGGGCGAACACTGCCGCTTTCTTT
TRBJ2-5,many,TRBV18,TRBD2,CASSPVAGNWKETQYF,TGTGCCAGCTCACCAGTAGCGGGAAACTGGAAAGAGACCCAGTACTTC
TRBJ2-1,-,TRBV27,-,CASSSLSSNNEQFF,TGTGCCAGCAGTAGTCTTAGCTCCAACAATGAGCAGTTCTTC
TRBJ1-5,many,TRBV27,-,CASKVPGSNQPQHF,TGTGCCAGCAAGGTGCCGGGTAGCAATCAGCCCCAGCATTTT
TRBJ2-1,many,TRBV7-2,-,CASSLASGNEQFF,TGTGCCAGCAGCTTAGCGAGCGGCAATGAGCAGTTCTTC
TRBJ2-4,-,TRBV28,TRBD1,CASSPIPRDREYVQYF,TGTGCCAGCAGTCCCATCCCACGGGACAGGGAGTACGTTCAGTACTTC
TRBJ2-1,-,TRBV4-3,TRBD2,CASSQDRSSGSPYNEQFF,TGCGCCAGCAGCCAAGATCGGTCTAGCGGGAGCCCATACAATGAGCAGTTCTTC
TRBJ2-5,-,TRBV30,-,CAWKVPGGDQETQYF,TGTGCCTGGAAGGTCCCAGGGGGGGACCAAGAGACCCAGTACTTC
TRBJ2-2,many,TRBV6-6,-,CASSALTLANTGELFF,TGTGCCAGCAGTGCTCTGACACTCGCGAACACCGGGGAGCTGTTTTTT
TRBJ2-3,medium-sized,TRBV7-9,TRBD2,CASSRPGTSADTQYF,TGTGCCAGCAGCCGTCCCGGGACTAGTGCAGATACGCAGTATTTT
TRBJ2-1,-,TRBV6-2/TRBV6-3,-,CASSKDSPEQFF,TGTGCCAGCAGTAAAGACTCTCCCGAGCAGTTCTTC
TRBJ2-3,many,TRBV11-2,TRBD2,CASSSLAGGTDTQYF,TGTGCCAGCAGCTCCCTAGCGGGGGGCACAGATACGCAGTATTTT
TRBJ2-5,-,TRBV13,-,CASIGLGLSTQYF,TGTGCCAGCATTGGTCTAGGACTGTCGACCCAGTACTTC
TRBJ2-3,-,TRBV5-1,TRBD2,CASSLMEAGGPTDTQYF,TGCGCCAGCAGCTTGATGGAGGCGGGAGGGCCGACAGATACGCAGTATTTT
TRBJ2-5,-,TRBV7-9,TRBD2,CASSQVESSGDQEPQYF,TGTGCCAGCAGCCAAGTCGAGTCTAGCGGGGACCAAGAGCCCCAGTACTTC
TRBJ2-2,many,TRBV30,-,CAWSHLNTGELFF,TGTGCCTGGTCTCACCTGAACACCGGGGAGCTGTTTTTT
TRBJ2-5,many,TRBV5-6,-,CASSLDREYQETQYF,TGTGCCAGCAGCTTGGACAGGGAGTACCAAGAGACCCAGTACTTC
TRBJ1-2,many,TRBV4-1,-,CASSQSGDWSDYGYTF,TGCGCCAGCAGCCAGTCAGGGGATTGGTCGGACTATGGCTACACCTTC
TRBJ2-3,many,TRBV9,-,CASSLTTPNTDTQYF,TGTGCCAGCAGCCTAACAACTCCTAACACAGATACGCAGTATTTT
TRBJ2-1,many,TRBV12-3/TRBV12-4,-,CASSERTSPYNEQFF,TGTGCCAGCAGTGAAAGAACTAGCCCGTACAATGAGCAGTTCTTC